What follows is one TCR beta chain and its context. Its antigen is undetermined. This entry belongs to a study of early T cells in non-severe SARS-CoV-2 infection. Whole-study findings and limits: Anti-spike CD8 responses were favored by VDJdb matching, which missed private and CD4 specificities.

Each CDR3 protein gets one entry after TCRdb re-called the 5' RACE reads with MiXCR. This table has over 85,000 distinct CDR3 sequences, roughly 17% appearing once. V shed 8 bases and J shed 1 base, with 8 bases lying between them. This CDR3 spans 13 amino acids. The sequenced sample consisted of whole blood. This TCR derives from an adult who was a healthcare worker with PCR-confirmed SARS-CoV-2 infection or an uninfected control (not recorded which). This chain uses TRBV12-3 or TRBV12-4 with TRBJ2-2, with D unclear. This chain's CDR3 is CASDKGNTGELFF. CDR3 nucleotides: TGTGCCAGCGATAAGGGGAACACCGGGGAGCTGTTTTTT.